A single sample gave rise to the 25 T cell receptor beta chains below, sequenced in a study of T cell responses to AZD1222 COVID-19 vaccine. Here immunoSEQ multiplex PCR was the method, and the copy in TCRdb shows in-frame clones only, minus some. Of more than 90,000 clones in the sample, over 75% were seen once. Here the sequenced sample was peripheral blood, taken on day 0 of AZD1222 vaccination. These receptors were taken from an adult in good health.

The genes are TRBV2 and TRBJ1-2, with 9 bases fitting TRBD1. This CDR3 is 15 amino acids long. V shed 7 bases and J 5 bases; nucleotides not matched to a gene: 11. Germline V gene sequence: CDR1 SNHLY, CDR2 FYNNEI. CDR3 protein: CASKQGAREPYGYTF. The CDR3 nucleotides are TGTGCCAGCAAACAGGGGGCCCGAGAACCTTATGGCTACACCTTC.

CDR3 protein: CASSLGGGTSSNEQFF. CDR3 DNA sequence: TGTGCCAGCAGCCTCGGGGGTGGGACTAGCTCCAATGAGCAGTTCTTC. This chain uses TRBV9 with TRBJ2-1; 9 bases match TRBD2. The CDR3 covers 16 residues. V was clipped by 4 bases and J by 6 bases; unmatched bases: 11. Germline CDR1 and CDR2: SGDLS and YYNGEE.

The J gene is TRBJ2-3, the V gene TRBV5-1; 9 bases are a match to TRBD2. Germline-derived CDR1 and CDR2 are SGHRS and YFSETQ. There are 15 residues in the CDR3. After removal of 0 bases from V and 3 bases from J, the junction contained 2 bases not matched to a gene. CDR3 coding DNA: TGCGCCAGCAGCTTGGTAGCGGGGGTAACAGATACGCAGTATTTT. This translates into CASSLVAGVTDTQYF.

V is TRBV7-8 and J is TRBJ1-6; no definite D call. V gave up 3 bases and J gave up 6 bases, with 15 bases separating them. The CDR3 is made up of 16 amino acids. Germline lookup yields CDR1 SGHVS and CDR2 FQNEAQ. The CDR3 sequence is CASSFVSGSPNSPLHF. CDR3 bases: TGTGCCAGCAGCTTCGTTTCTGGGTCGCCTAATTCACCCCTCCACTTT. The whole variable domain, remainder taken from reference TRBV7-8 and TRBJ1-6, is GAGVSQSPRYKVAKRGQDVALRCDPISGHVSLFWYQQALGQGPEFLTYFQNEAQLDKSGLPSDRFFAERPEGSVSTLKIQRTQQEDSAVYLCASSFVSGSPNSPLHFGNGTRLTVT.

The V and J genes are TRBV11-2 and TRBJ1-1; 7 bases line up with TRBD1. This CDR3 spans 15 amino acids. Germline CDR1 reads SGHAT; CDR2 reads FQNNGV. V dropped 4 bases and J dropped 6; count of bases not matched to a gene: 11. The CDR3 DNA follows: TGTGCCAGCAGCTCCTGGGGCAGGGGGTGGGCTGAAGCTTTCTTT. Encoded protein: CASSSWGRGWAEAFF.

V usage is TRBV28 and J usage is TRBJ2-1, with D possibly TRBD1 on 5 matching bases. With 5 bases removed from V and 3 bases from J, the gap between germline ends came to 8 bases. The CDR3 loop spans 13 amino acids. Germline assignment: CDR1 MDHEN and CDR2 SYDVKM. CDR3 residues: CASSQTVYNEQFF. Written as DNA, the CDR3 is TGTGCCAGCAGTCAGACAGTCTACAATGAGCAGTTCTTC.

This chain uses TRBV19 with TRBJ1-2; 9 bases agree with TRBD1. The CDR3 runs to 13 residues. Germline V CDR1 and CDR2: LNHDA, SQIVND (reference sequence). V gave up 6 bases and J gave up 3 bases; unmatched junction bases: 2. The CDR3 DNA reads TGTGCCAGTAGGGACAGGGGACACTATGGCTACACCTTC. This gives the protein CASRDRGHYGYTF.

This chain's CDR3 is CATQGGRETQYF. In DNA, the CDR3 is TGTGCCACTCAGGGAGGTCGAGAGACCCAGTACTTC. The gene calls are TRBV28 and TRBJ2-5; perhaps TRBD2 as D (6 bases). From germline, CDR1 is MDHEN and CDR2 SYDVKM. V dropped 10 bases and J dropped 4 bases, with 13 bases sitting between them. The CDR3 contains 12 residues.

CDR3 protein: CASSVATGIMGYTF. The CDR3 nucleotides read TGTGCCAGCAGCGTAGCGACAGGGATTATGGGCTACACCTTC. The rearrangement uses TRBV9 and TRBJ1-2; 7 bases are a match to TRBD1. The CDR3 is made up of 14 amino acids. The germline V gene has CDR1 SGDLS and CDR2 YYNGEE. V dropped 0 bases and J dropped 8; count of bases not matched to a gene: 7.

This clone was counted between two and nine times. The CDR3 bases are TGTGCCAGCAGCTATTCAGGGGCCACCGGGGAGCTGTTTTTT. Translating it yields CASSYSGATGELFF. This chain links TRBV5-5 with TRBJ2-2; tentative D call: TRBD1 (6 bases). The germline V and J ends were trimmed by 3 bases and 4 bases, with 10 bases remaining between them. CDR3 length: 14 residues. Germline lookup yields CDR1 SGHKS and CDR2 YYEKEE (reference sequence).

The rearrangement links TRBV19 to TRBJ1-5; TRBD1 matches at 7 bases. The V segment lost 6 bases and the J segment 9 bases; nucleotides outside the gene matches: 11. The CDR3 spans 14 residues. The germline V gene encodes CDR1 LNHDA and CDR2 SQIVND (reference sequence). The CDR3 here is CASSSGQALGPQHF. CDR3 nucleotide sequence: TGTGCCAGTAGCAGCGGACAGGCTCTTGGGCCCCAGCATTTT. Drawing the rest from reference TRBV19 and TRBJ1-5, the complete variable domain is DGGITQSPKYLFRKEGQNVTLSCEQNLNHDAMYWYRQDPGQGLRLIYYSQIVNDFQKGDIAEGYSVSREKKESFPLTVTSAQKNPTAFYLCASSSGQALGPQHFGDGTRLSIL.

The chain combines TRBV7-8 with TRBJ1-1, with D unresolved. The germline gives CDR1 SGHVS, CDR2 FQNEAQ. Trimming took off 5 bases at V and 5 bases at J, with 12 bases between the two ends. The CDR3 is made up of 13 amino acids. Here the CDR3 DNA reads TGTGCCAGCAGCGTAACAAGGAGGACTGAAGCTTTCTTT. Protein product: CASSVTRRTEAFF.

CDR3 bases: TGTGCCAGCAGCTTAGGTTCGGGGGGCACCGGGGGAACTGAAGCTTTCTTT. Its protein is CASSLGSGGTGGTEAFF. The chain uses TRBV7-8 and TRBJ1-1; weak D call: TRBD1 (6 bases). Trimming took off 1 base at V and 5 bases at J, with 20 bases between the two ends. The V gene's germline CDR1 is SGHVS and CDR2 FQNEAQ. CDR3 length: 17 residues.

The V and J genes are TRBV5-1 and TRBJ1-3, with D maybe TRBD1 (6 bases). The CDR3 runs to 16 residues. V lost 0 bases to trimming and J lost 0 bases, with 10 bases between them. Germline-derived CDR1 and CDR2 are SGHRS and YFSETQ. Here the CDR3 DNA reads TGCGCCAGCAGCTTGGGACAGGTGAACTCTGGAAACACCATATATTTT. Its protein is CASSLGQVNSGNTIYF.

The rearrangement joins TRBV28 to TRBJ1-5, with TRBD1 matching 7 bases. Germline-derived CDR1 and CDR2 are MDHEN and SYDVKM. The CDR3 spans 18 residues. V trimming: 4 bases; J trimming: 0 bases; junction bases outside the gene matches: 12. CDR3 sequence (DNA): TGTGCCAGCAGTTCACCCCGGGACAGAAGAAATAGCAATCAGCCCCAGCATTTT. It translates to CASSSPRDRRNSNQPQHF.

The rearrangement uses TRBV6-5 and TRBJ1-1; D unclear. This CDR3 is built from 11 residues. Germline V CDR1 and CDR2: MNHEY, SVGAGI. Trimming took 8 bases from V and 6 from J, leaving 10 bases between them. The DNA of the CDR3 is TGTGCCAGCTATAGACACCCTGAAGCTTTCTTT. It translates to CASYRHPEAFF.

The chain couples TRBV15 to TRBJ2-7; D remains unclear. V was clipped by 0 bases and J by 2 bases, with 8 bases between them. Germline lookup yields CDR1 LNHNV and CDR2 YYDKDF (reference sequence). The CDR3 has 14 amino acids. CDR3 coding DNA: TGTGCCACCAGCAGAGATGTGCAGACCTACGAGCAGTACTTC. Its protein product is CATSRDVQTYEQYF.

The V call is TRBV7-9, the J call TRBJ2-2, with D hard to call. The CDR3 spans 15 residues. Trimming removed 2 bases at V and 1 base at J, with 8 bases between. Looked up from germline, CDR1 is SEHNR and CDR2 is FQNEAQ (reference sequence). CDR3 nucleotides: TGTGCCAGCAGCTTAAGCACAGAGAACACCGGGGAGCTGTTTTTT. Translating it yields CASSLSTENTGELFF.

V usage is TRBV19 and J usage is TRBJ1-1; D gene unclear. The length of the CDR3 is 13 residues. V gave up 3 bases and J gave up 5 bases, with 10 bases separating them. Germline-derived CDR1 and CDR2 are LNHDA and SQIVND (reference sequence). The CDR3 DNA is TGTGCCAGTAGTATTAGTGTGGGGACTGAAGCTTTCTTT. Translating gives CASSISVGTEAFF.

The chain joins TRBV4-2 to TRBJ1-5; no clear D. V was cut by 0 bases and J by 7 bases, with 7 bases left in between. The CDR3 covers 13 residues. The V gene's germline CDR1 is LGHNA and CDR2 YNFKEQ. The DNA of the CDR3 is TGTGCCAGCAGCCAAGAATCGACGCAGCCCCAGCATTTT. Translating gives CASSQESTQPQHF.

The chain couples TRBV6-4 to TRBJ2-5; no clear D. Between the trimmed V and J ends, which lost 4 bases and 2 bases, there was a span of 8 bases. CDR3 length: 13 residues. Germline assignment: CDR1 MRHNA and CDR2 SNTAGT. The CDR3 region is CASSATLQETQYF. CDR3 nucleotide sequence: TGTGCCAGCAGTGCGACTTTACAAGAGACCCAGTACTTC.

V usage is TRBV11-2 and J usage is TRBJ2-2; D perhaps matches TRBD2 (5 bases). The V end was cut by 2 bases, the J end by 4 bases, with 14 bases between. The CDR3 has 16 residues. Germline lookup yields CDR1 SGHAT and CDR2 FQNNGV. The CDR3 DNA reads as TGTGCCAGCAGCTTACTTTCGGGGAGAGGCACCGGGGAGCTGTTTTTT. Residues: CASSLLSGRGTGELFF.

J is TRBJ2-5 and V is TRBV28; 8 positions match TRBD2. The germline gives CDR1 MDHEN, CDR2 SYDVKM. This CDR3 has 17 residues. V trimming: 4 bases; J trimming: 5 bases; junction bases outside the gene matches: 15. CDR3 in DNA: TGTGCCAGCAGTTCAAGGGCTAGCGGGTCTCCCAGGGAGACCCAGTACTTC. This encodes CASSSRASGSPRETQYF. Variable domain in full (rest from reference TRBV28 and TRBJ2-5): DVKVTQSSRYLVKRTGEKVFLECVQDMDHENMFWYRQDPGLGLRLIYFSYDVKMKEKGDIPEGYSVSREKKERFSLILESASTNQTSMYLCASSSRASGSPRETQYFGPGTRLLVL.

This chain connects TRBV9 to TRBJ1-1; tentative D call: TRBD1 (5 bases). The germline gives CDR1 SGDLS, CDR2 YYNGEE. V was trimmed by 0 bases and J by 5 bases, leaving 14 bases between them. The CDR3 spans 15 residues. The CDR3: CASSVGVASGTEAFF. CDR3 DNA sequence: TGTGCCAGCAGCGTAGGAGTAGCATCAGGGACTGAAGCTTTCTTT.

The DNA of the CDR3 is TGTGCCAGCAGCGCATACATGGGCGGCTACACCTTC. Translation gives CASSAYMGGYTF. The chain is built from TRBV9 and TRBJ1-2; D is unclear. V gave up 3 bases and J gave up 8 bases, with 11 bases separating them. The CDR3 runs to 12 residues. Germline lookup yields CDR1 SGDLS and CDR2 YYNGEE.